Presented here are 11 T cell receptor beta chains from one specimen sequenced in a study of human T cells and chemical hapten exposure. TCRdb re-analysed the RACE reads in MiXCR, keeping a single row per CDR3 protein. Of about 70,000 distinct CDR3 sequences in the sample, 7.5% to 10% were seen once. Time point denoted: patch test 1, 2 weeks after DPC sensitization. Treatment defined: therapeutic diphenylcyclopropenone sensitization with weekly scalp DPC. This specimen was whole blood, taken in connection with sensitization to the hapten diphenylcyclopropenone (DPC). All receptors derive from a woman in her thirties or forties with alopecia areata. Some clones in this sample may be carry-over from other donors' samples.

The chain joins TRBV5-1 to TRBJ2-3; possible D gene TRBD1, 5 bases. The ends were cut back, 3 bases at V and 1 base at J, with 12 bases in the middle. CDR1 and CDR2 from the germline V gene are SGHRS and YFSETQ. This CDR3 comprises 15 residues. In nucleotides, the CDR3 is TGCGCCAGCAGCTCTGTCGTACAGGGCACAGATACGCAGTATTTT. It encodes CASSSVVQGTDTQYF.

V gene TRBV6-2 or TRBV6-3 combines with J gene TRBJ1-1, with 8 bases that match TRBD1. V lost 5 bases and J lost 0; bases outside the gene matches: 8. Germline V lookup: CDR1 MNHEY, CDR2 SVGEGT. The CDR3 length is 16 residues. CDR3 loop: CASSPLSTGVNTEAFF. CDR3 bases: TGTGCCAGCAGTCCCCTATCGACAGGGGTGAACACTGAAGCTTTCTTT.

This clonotype occurred many times. The rearrangement joins TRBV5-5 to TRBJ1-2, with 8 bases aligning to TRBD1. Trimming at V came to 0 bases and at J to 8 bases, leaving 3 bases not matched to a gene. Germline V gene sequence: CDR1 SGHKS, CDR2 YYEKEE (reference sequence). The CDR3 sequence is 13 residues long. The chain's CDR3 is CASSLAGGEGYTF. As DNA, the CDR3 is TGTGCCAGCAGCTTGGCAGGGGGCGAGGGCTACACCTTC.

The chain couples TRBV7-9 to TRBJ1-3, with TRBD1 identical over 7 bases. The V and J ends lost 4 bases and 3 bases, in that order; junction bases with no gene match: 9. Germline-derived CDR1 and CDR2 are SEHNR and FQNEAQ (reference sequence). CDR3 size: 16 residues. CDR3 DNA: TGTGCCAGCAGCTCCCCCCGACAGGGCCTTGGAAACACCATATATTTT. Protein product: CASSSPRQGLGNTIYF.

This clonotype was counted many times. The chain joins TRBV9 to TRBJ2-1; a weak D match, TRBD1 (6 bases). V was pared by 3 bases and J by 2 bases, with 12 bases between. The CDR3 extends over 15 amino acids. CDR1 is SGDLS and CDR2 is YYNGEE in the germline V gene. CDR3 loop: CASSARDTAYNEQFF. As DNA, the CDR3 is TGTGCCAGCAGCGCCCGGGACACCGCCTACAATGAGCAGTTCTTC.

V gene TRBV4-3 combines with J gene TRBJ2-3, with 15 positions matching TRBD2. The CDR3 is made up of 15 amino acids. CDR1 and CDR2 (germline): LGHNA, YSLEER. The J segment lost 4 bases and the V segment lost 4 bases, leaving 0 bases of the junction unmatched. In DNA, the CDR3 is TGCGCCAGCAGCCGGACTAGCGGGGGGGCAGATACGCAGTATTTT. It is translated as CASSRTSGGADTQYF.

The chain uses TRBV5-6 and TRBJ2-2; D is possibly TRBD1 (5 bases). This CDR3 has 17 amino acids. CDR1 and CDR2 (germline): SGHDT, YYEEEE. V was clipped by 4 bases and J by 4 bases, with 20 bases between them. The CDR3: CASSGWKGQGFTGELFF. For the CDR3, the DNA is TGTGCCAGCAGCGGGTGGAAGGGGCAGGGCTTCACCGGGGAGCTGTTTTTT.

This clonotype was picked up many times. At one end the junction does not follow the germline gene, possibly because of a read error. The rearrangement links TRBV7-7 to TRBJ2-3; TRBD2 is a possible D gene (6 bases). Germline V gene sequence: CDR1 SSHAT, CDR2 FNYEAQ (reference sequence). The CDR3 covers 16 residues. The CDR3 DNA reads TGTGCTAGCAGCTTAGGGCCACGGGGGAACGCAGATACGCAGTATTTT. Protein sequence: CASSLGPRGNADTQYF. Full variable domain (missing parts from reference TRBV7-7 and TRBJ2-3): GAGVSQSPRYKVTKRGQDVTLRCDPISSHATLYWYQQALGQGPEFLTYFNYEAQPDKSGLPSDRFSAERPEGSISTLTIQRTEQRDSAMYRCASSLGPRGNADTQYFGPGTRLTVL.

The table lists this clonotype with many counts. The gene calls are TRBV13 and TRBJ2-3, with D perhaps TRBD2 (6 bases). CDR3 length: 15 amino acids. The germline gives CDR1 PRHDT, CDR2 FYEKMQ (reference sequence). Trimming took 6 bases from V and 1 from J, leaving 14 bases between them. CDR3 coding DNA: TGTGCCAGCAGTCCCCGTGGCGGGGGCACAGATACGCAGTATTTT. It codes for CASSPRGGGTDTQYF.

This clonotype has only a few counts. The chain combines TRBV10-3 with TRBJ2-2; the D gene is possibly TRBD1 (5 bases). The germline CDR1 and CDR2 sequences are ENHRY and SYGVKD. This CDR3 has 14 residues. V dropped 9 bases and J dropped 0 bases, with 11 bases sitting between them. CDR3 in amino acids: CAIRQTANTGELFF. In DNA form, the CDR3 reads TGTGCCATTAGACAGACCGCGAACACCGGGGAGCTGTTTTTT.

Turning to this clonotype: A much larger clone lies one base from this, so it may be a read error. The J gene is TRBJ1-5, the V gene TRBV6-6; no clear D. This CDR3 region has 12 residues. Germline CDR1 and CDR2: MNHNY and SVGAGI (reference sequence). The CDR3 DNA reads TGTGCTACCCGGGAAAGCAATCAGTCCCAGCATTTT. It yields the protein CATRESNQSQHF.